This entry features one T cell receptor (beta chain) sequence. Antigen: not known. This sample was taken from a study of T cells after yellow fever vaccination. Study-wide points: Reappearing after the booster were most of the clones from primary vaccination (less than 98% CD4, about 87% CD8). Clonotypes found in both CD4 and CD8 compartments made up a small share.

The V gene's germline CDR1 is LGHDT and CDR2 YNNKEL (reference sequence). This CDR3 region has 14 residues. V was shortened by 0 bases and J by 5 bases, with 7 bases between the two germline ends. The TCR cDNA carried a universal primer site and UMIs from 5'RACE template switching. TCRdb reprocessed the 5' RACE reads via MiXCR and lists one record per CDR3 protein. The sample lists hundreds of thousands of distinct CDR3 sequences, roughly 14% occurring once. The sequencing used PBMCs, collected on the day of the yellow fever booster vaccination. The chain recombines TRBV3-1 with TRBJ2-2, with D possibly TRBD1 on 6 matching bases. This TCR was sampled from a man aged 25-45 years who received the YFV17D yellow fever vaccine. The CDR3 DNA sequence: TGTGCCAGCAGCCAAGAAGGGGGAACCGGGGAGCTGTTTTTT. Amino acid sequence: CASSQEGGTGELFF.